This entry describes one T cell receptor beta chain. This entry is derived from a study of control samples from healthy donors and cancer patients. The germline V gene has CDR1 MNHEY and CDR2 SVGAGI. Trimming left V 7 bases short and J 6 bases short, with 18 bases between. The CDR3 is 14 residues long. The data were produced by immunoSEQ multiplex PCR, yet TCRdb's version contains in-frame clones alone and is incomplete. The data contain about 58,000 clones, roughly 86% of them seen just once; the ten biggest clones take up about 13%. Material for sequencing was PBMCs. The V call is TRBV6-5, the J call TRBJ1-1; D is undetermined. The sequence was collected from a woman aged 55 to 70 with lung cancer. This CDR3 reads CASINQHFEPEAFF. The CDR3, as DNA: TGTGCCAGCATAAATCAACACTTTGAACCTGAAGCTTTCTTT.